Listed below are T cell receptor beta chains from one sample, sequenced in a study of blood T cell repertoires in COVID-19. The assay was immunoSEQ multiplex PCR, and TCRdb's table has in-frame clones only and misses some. The top ten clones hold about 17% of a sample with more than 50,000 clones, roughly 85% of them seen once. The sequenced sample was peripheral blood. The receptors originated from a human donor in a cohort sampled during active COVID-19. Each CDR3 is given with its conserved first and last residue. Fields, in order: J gene, D gene, clone size, V gene, CDR3 protein, CDR3 DNA. A D gene is named only where the DNA matches it firmly. Some rows mark clone size as missing; the rest say once, few, many or name a class of expanded clone.

j_gene: TRBJ1-4
d_gene: .
abundance: .
v_gene: TRBV15
CDR3aa: CATSRGGGRTATNEKLFF
CDR3nt: TGTGCCACCAGCAGAGGGGGGGGCAGGACCGCAACTAATGAAAAACTGTTTTTT

j_gene: TRBJ2-3
d_gene: TRBD2
abundance: .
v_gene: TRBV7-2
CDR3aa: CASSWGAGTRVTDTQYF
CDR3nt: TGTGCCAGCAGTTGGGGGGCGGGGACTAGGGTAACAGATACGCAGTATTTT

j_gene: TRBJ2-3
d_gene: .
abundance: .
v_gene: TRBV7-9
CDR3aa: CASSFLPELLDTDTQYF
CDR3nt: TGTGCCAGCAGCTTTTTGCCAGAACTATTAGACACAGATACGCAGTATTTT

j_gene: TRBJ1-5
d_gene: .
abundance: .
v_gene: TRBV7-2
CDR3aa: CASSARGGLQPQHF
CDR3nt: TGTGCCAGCAGCGCGAGGGGAGGGTTGCAGCCCCAGCATTTT

j_gene: TRBJ1-5
d_gene: .
abundance: few
v_gene: TRBV2
CDR3aa: CASMRGFGQPQHF
CDR3nt: TGTGCCAGCATGAGGGGGTTTGGTCAGCCCCAGCATTTT

j_gene: TRBJ2-1
d_gene: TRBD2
abundance: .
v_gene: TRBV12-3/TRBV12-4
CDR3aa: CASSPSGHEQFF
CDR3nt: TGTGCCAGCAGTCCTAGCGGCCATGAGCAGTTCTTC

j_gene: TRBJ2-1
d_gene: TRBD2
abundance: once
v_gene: TRBV7-2
CDR3aa: CASSSDRTSGGPYNEQFF
CDR3nt: TGTGCCAGCAGCTCCGATAGAACTAGCGGGGGACCCTACAATGAGCAGTTCTTC

j_gene: TRBJ2-7
d_gene: .
abundance: .
v_gene: TRBV7-9
CDR3aa: CASSLAGDLAYEQYF
CDR3nt: TGTGCCAGCAGCTTAGCGGGTGACTTAGCCTACGAGCAGTACTTC

j_gene: TRBJ1-6
d_gene: TRBD1
abundance: .
v_gene: TRBV15
CDR3aa: CATSGWGQPPYNSPLHF
CDR3nt: TGTGCCACCAGCGGGTGGGGACAGCCTCCCTATAATTCACCCCTCCACTTT

j_gene: TRBJ1-2
d_gene: .
abundance: .
v_gene: TRBV4-3
CDR3aa: CASSQDVWSGYGYTF
CDR3nt: TGCGCCAGCAGCCAAGACGTTTGGTCGGGCTATGGCTACACCTTC

j_gene: TRBJ2-7
d_gene: .
abundance: once
v_gene: TRBV24-1
CDR3aa: CATSDRGGYF
CDR3nt: TGTGCCACCAGTGATAGGGGCGGGTACTTC

j_gene: TRBJ1-1
d_gene: .
abundance: .
v_gene: TRBV5-1
CDR3aa: CASKWGDGTEAFF
CDR3nt: TGCGCCAGCAAGTGGGGGGATGGTACTGAAGCTTTCTTT

j_gene: TRBJ2-3
d_gene: .
abundance: .
v_gene: TRBV19
CDR3aa: CASSIGGSADTQYF
CDR3nt: TGTGCCAGTAGTATCGGGGGTAGCGCAGATACGCAGTATTTT

j_gene: TRBJ1-2
d_gene: .
abundance: .
v_gene: TRBV7-9
CDR3aa: CASSLGGATPYGYTF
CDR3nt: TGTGCCAGCAGCTTAGGCGGGGCAACGCCCTATGGCTACACCTTC

j_gene: TRBJ1-2
d_gene: .
abundance: .
v_gene: TRBV6-5
CDR3aa: CASSYISTDYGYTF
CDR3nt: TGTGCCAGCAGTTATATATCGACAGACTATGGCTACACCTTC

j_gene: TRBJ2-1
d_gene: .
abundance: few
v_gene: TRBV7-9
CDR3aa: CASISRNEQFF
CDR3nt: TGTGCCAGCATTTCTCGCAATGAGCAGTTCTTC

j_gene: TRBJ2-3
d_gene: TRBD2
abundance: .
v_gene: TRBV4-1
CDR3aa: CASSPRGGTDTQYF
CDR3nt: TGCGCCAGCAGTCCGCGGGGGGGCACAGATACGCAGTATTTT

j_gene: TRBJ2-6
d_gene: TRBD1
abundance: .
v_gene: TRBV7-9
CDR3aa: CASSGRDRGTSGANVLTF
CDR3nt: TGTGCCAGCAGCGGCCGGGACAGGGGAACCTCTGGGGCCAACGTCCTGACTTTC

j_gene: TRBJ2-7
d_gene: TRBD1
abundance: once
v_gene: TRBV20-1
CDR3aa: CSASREARARGPFSYEQYF
CDR3nt: TGCAGTGCTAGTCGGGAAGCGAGGGCAAGGGGGCCGTTCTCCTACGAGCAGTACTTC

j_gene: TRBJ2-1
d_gene: .
abundance: once
v_gene: TRBV9
CDR3aa: CASSEGLAGARSEQFF
CDR3nt: TGTGCCAGCAGCGAGGGACTGGCGGGGGCAAGGAGTGAGCAGTTCTTC

j_gene: TRBJ1-1
d_gene: .
abundance: once
v_gene: TRBV18
CDR3aa: CASSPTGSGTEAFF
CDR3nt: TGTGCCAGCTCACCAACAGGGTCTGGAACTGAAGCTTTCTTT

j_gene: TRBJ2-2
d_gene: TRBD2
abundance: .
v_gene: TRBV4-3
CDR3aa: CASSQVGRGAPTGELFF
CDR3nt: TGCGCCAGCAGCCAAGTAGGGCGGGGGGCCCCGACCGGGGAGCTGTTTTTT

j_gene: TRBJ1-6
d_gene: TRBD1
abundance: .
v_gene: TRBV19
CDR3aa: CAPRDRGTRNSPLHF
CDR3nt: TGTGCCCCAAGGGACAGGGGGACCAGAAATTCACCCCTCCACTTT

j_gene: TRBJ1-1
d_gene: .
abundance: .
v_gene: TRBV11-3
CDR3aa: CASSFPSTEAFF
CDR3nt: TGTGCCAGCAGCTTCCCATCCACTGAAGCTTTCTTT

j_gene: TRBJ2-1
d_gene: .
abundance: .
v_gene: TRBV6-5
CDR3aa: CASSYPGSSYNEQFF
CDR3nt: TGTGCCAGCAGTTACCCCGGGTCGTCCTACAATGAGCAGTTCTTC

j_gene: TRBJ1-2
d_gene: .
abundance: .
v_gene: TRBV29-1
CDR3aa: CSVRGWHDVLYGYTF
CDR3nt: TGCAGCGTTAGGGGGTGGCATGATGTCCTCTATGGCTACACCTTC

j_gene: TRBJ2-5
d_gene: TRBD2
abundance: .
v_gene: TRBV5-4
CDR3aa: CASSVSASGGAETQYF
CDR3nt: TGTGCCAGCAGCGTAAGCGCTAGCGGGGGGGCGGAGACCCAGTACTTC

j_gene: TRBJ2-2
d_gene: TRBD2
abundance: .
v_gene: TRBV6-5
CDR3aa: CASRNRGGRHRGAVF
CDR3nt: TGTGCCAGCAGGAACCGGGGGGGCCGACACCGGGGAGCTGTTTTT

j_gene: TRBJ2-7
d_gene: TRBD1
abundance: .
v_gene: TRBV18
CDR3aa: CASSPRQGAYEQYF
CDR3nt: TGTGCCAGCTCACCAAGGCAGGGGGCATACGAGCAGTACTTC

j_gene: TRBJ1-6
d_gene: .
abundance: .
v_gene: TRBV7-9
CDR3aa: CASSLDAVPNSPLHF
CDR3nt: TGTGCCAGCAGCTTAGACGCGGTACCCAATTCACCCCTCCACTTT

j_gene: TRBJ2-3
d_gene: TRBD2
abundance: .
v_gene: TRBV18
CDR3aa: CASSPLAGVGTDTQYF
CDR3nt: TGTGCCAGCTCACCCCTAGCGGGGGTTGGCACAGATACGCAGTATTTT

j_gene: TRBJ2-5
d_gene: TRBD2
abundance: .
v_gene: TRBV3-1/TRBV3-2
CDR3aa: CASSWTSQETQYF
CDR3nt: TGTGCCAGCAGCTGGACTAGCCAAGAGACCCAGTACTTC

j_gene: TRBJ1-1
d_gene: .
abundance: few
v_gene: TRBV11-2
CDR3aa: CASSLVRGNTEAFF
CDR3nt: TGTGCCAGCAGCTTAGTTCGGGGGAACACTGAAGCTTTCTTT

j_gene: TRBJ1-2
d_gene: .
abundance: .
v_gene: TRBV5-4
CDR3aa: CASSGGTGSGYGYTF
CDR3nt: TGTGCCAGCAGCGGAGGGACGGGCTCCGGCTATGGCTACACCTTC

j_gene: TRBJ1-2
d_gene: .
abundance: .
v_gene: TRBV4-3
CDR3aa: CASSQDRSGAIGYTF
CDR3nt: TGCGCCAGCAGCCAAGATCGGTCAGGTGCTATAGGCTACACCTTC

j_gene: TRBJ2-7
d_gene: .
abundance: .
v_gene: TRBV5-6
CDR3aa: CASSLGPSSYEQYF
CDR3nt: TGTGCCAGCAGCTTGGGTCCGAGTTCCTACGAGCAGTACTTC

j_gene: TRBJ2-2
d_gene: .
abundance: .
v_gene: TRBV15
CDR3aa: CATSRDLESTNTGELFF
CDR3nt: TGTGCCACCAGCAGAGATCTCGAGTCCACGAACACCGGGGAGCTGTTTTTT

j_gene: TRBJ2-1
d_gene: .
abundance: .
v_gene: TRBV6-5
CDR3aa: CASSPFAGSYNEQFF
CDR3nt: TGTGCCAGCAGCCCCTTTGCGGGGAGTTACAATGAGCAGTTCTTC

j_gene: TRBJ2-3
d_gene: TRBD1
abundance: .
v_gene: TRBV27
CDR3aa: CARKTGSFSTDTQYF
CDR3nt: TGTGCCAGAAAGACAGGGTCCTTTAGCACAGATACGCAGTATTTT

j_gene: TRBJ1-6
d_gene: .
abundance: .
v_gene: TRBV3-1/TRBV3-2
CDR3aa: CASSQDGQFSSPLHF
CDR3nt: TGTGCCAGCAGCCAAGATGGACAGTTTTCTTCACCCCTCCACTTT

j_gene: TRBJ2-3
d_gene: .
abundance: .
v_gene: TRBV11-1
CDR3aa: CASSFIGLPGRNTQYF
CDR3nt: TGTGCCAGCAGCTTTATAGGACTCCCGGGGAGGAATACGCAGTATTTT

j_gene: TRBJ1-5
d_gene: TRBD1
abundance: once
v_gene: TRBV2
CDR3aa: CASSDTGENQPQHF
CDR3nt: TGTGCCAGCAGTGATACAGGGGAAAATCAGCCCCAGCATTTT

j_gene: TRBJ2-2
d_gene: .
abundance: .
v_gene: TRBV7-3
CDR3aa: CASTLTGELFF
CDR3nt: TGTGCCAGCACCCTAACCGGGGAGCTGTTTTTT

j_gene: TRBJ1-5
d_gene: TRBD1
abundance: .
v_gene: TRBV19
CDR3aa: CASSTTGPNQPQHF
CDR3nt: TGTGCCAGTAGTACGACAGGGCCCAATCAGCCCCAGCATTTT

j_gene: TRBJ1-3
d_gene: .
abundance: .
v_gene: TRBV4-2
CDR3aa: CASSQDLPGHGNTIYF
CDR3nt: TGTGCCAGCAGCCAAGATCTTCCAGGTCATGGAAACACCATATATTTT